What follows is one TCR beta chain and its context. Antigen specificity is unknown. TCRalpha and TCRbeta libraries used 5'RACE with constant-segment primers and UMIs. TCRdb reprocessed the 5' RACE reads with MiXCR, giving one entry per CDR3 protein. The table includes over 350,000 distinct CDR3 sequences, 24% detected once. This specimen comes from a study of T-cell memory formation after mild COVID-19. Findings and limits, study-wide: CD4+ contracting clones were mainly CM and EM; CD8+ ones, EMRA. Clones contracting day 15 to 85 were balanced CD4/CD8; later expanders leaned CD4+.

Specimen: PBMCs or a T cell subset sorted from them (not recorded which). The TCR was taken from an adult woman who had mild COVID-19 (a few samples of this study predate the infection). Cell type and time point are not known.

DNA for the CDR3: TGCAGTGCTAGTAGGCTAGCGGGACAACGATTGGAAAGCTCCTACAATGAGCAGTTCTTC. This encodes CSASRLAGQRLESSYNEQFF. J is TRBJ2-1 and V is TRBV20-1, with 9 bases fitting TRBD2. Germline lookup yields CDR1 DFQATT and CDR2 SNEGSKA (reference sequence). The CDR3 extends over 20 amino acids. J was trimmed by 0 bases and V by 3 bases; bases with no gene match: 18.